Below, 17 T cell receptor beta chains from the same sample are listed, as sequenced in a study of blood T cell repertoires in COVID-19. Clones were sequenced by immunoSEQ multiplex PCR, and TCRdb holds only the in-frame ones, with some missing. The data hold just over 250,000 clones, with more than 85% observed a single time. Sequencing was performed on peripheral blood. All receptors derive from a person under 35 with COVID-19, enrolled during active disease.

The count of this clone is one. The chain links TRBV19 to TRBJ2-1, with D perhaps TRBD1 (7 bases). V lost 6 bases and J 6 bases, leaving 15 bases between the germline ends. Germline V CDR1 and CDR2: LNHDA, SQIVND (reference sequence). This CDR3 is built from 14 residues. CDR3 sequence (DNA): TGTGCCAGTAGCCCCAGGGGGGCTGCCAATGAGCAGTTCTTC. Encoded protein: CASSPRGAANEQFF. The variable domain in full, with the rest retrieved from reference TRBV19 and TRBJ2-1, is DGGITQSPKYLFRKEGQNVTLSCEQNLNHDAMYWYRQDPGQGLRLIYYSQIVNDFQKGDIAEGYSVSREKKESFPLTVTSAQKNPTAFYLCASSPRGAANEQFFGPGTRLTVL.

The V call is TRBV3-1 (or the pseudogene TRBV3-2), the J call TRBJ1-4, with D possibly being TRBD1 (5 bases). The length of the CDR3 is 16 residues. The V gene's germline CDR1 is LGHDT and CDR2 YNNKEL (reference sequence). V was shortened by 5 bases and J by 8 bases, with 21 bases between the two germline ends. The CDR3 protein is CASSDYLRGSGEKLFF. The DNA of the CDR3 is TGTGCCAGCAGCGACTACTTGCGGGGGAGCGGGGAAAAACTGTTTTTT.

This chain links TRBV12-3 or TRBV12-4 with TRBJ1-1, with TRBD1 identical over 7 bases. The CDR3 contains 12 residues. V lost 8 bases to trimming and J lost 7 bases; unmatched junction nucleotides: 7. Written as DNA, the CDR3 is TGTGCCAGCGGGCCAGGGGGTAGTGAAGCTTTCTTT. The encoded protein is CASGPGGSEAFF.

This clone showed up just once. This rearrangement joins TRBV5-5 to TRBJ2-7; TRBD1 agrees at 9 bases. CDR1 and CDR2 (germline): SGHKS, YYEKEE (reference sequence). This CDR3 spans 14 amino acids. V gave up 3 bases and J gave up 3 bases; unmatched junction bases: 4. The CDR3 loop reads CASSYGTGHYEQYF. CDR3 nucleotides: TGTGCCAGCAGCTACGGGACAGGGCACTACGAGCAGTACTTC.

V is TRBV27 and J is TRBJ2-1; TRBD2 might be the D (5 bases). V was pared by 8 bases and J by 3 bases, with 11 bases between. CDR1 is MNHEY, CDR2 SMNVEV, per germline (reference sequence). The CDR3 length is 13 residues. The CDR3 DNA is TGTGCCAGCGGGATTACTAGCTACAATGAGCAGTTCTTC. This translates into CASGITSYNEQFF.

The V call is TRBV24-1, the J call TRBJ2-2, with 9 bases identical to TRBD1. Germline CDR1 is KGHDR and CDR2 is SFDVKD. The CDR3 is 16 amino acids. J lost 5 bases, V lost 5 bases, and 8 bases had no gene match. The CDR3 loop reads CATSASGTGRTGELFF. CDR3 in DNA: TGTGCCACCAGTGCCTCCGGGACAGGGAGGACCGGGGAGCTGTTTTTT.

The genes are TRBV10-3 and TRBJ1-4; 7 nucleotides agree with TRBD1. Germline V gene sequence: CDR1 ENHRY, CDR2 SYGVKD. The CDR3 loop spans 14 amino acids. The V segment lost 5 bases and the J segment 5 bases; nucleotides outside the gene matches: 5. The CDR3, as DNA: TGTGCCATCAGTCGGGACAGCAAAAATGAAAAACTGTTTTTT. The encoded protein is CAISRDSKNEKLFF.

The chain employs TRBV5-1 and TRBJ2-3, with 13 bases identical to TRBD2. The CDR3 runs 15 residues. V was clipped by 3 bases and J by 4 bases; unmatched bases: 2. Germline V gene data show CDR1 as SGHRS and CDR2 as YFSETQ. The DNA of the CDR3 is TGCGCCAGCAGCTCGACTAGCGGGGGGCCAGATACGCAGTATTTT. It specifies CASSSTSGGPDTQYF.

The chain is built from TRBV7-2 and TRBJ1-4, with TRBD1 as a possible D gene (5 bases). This CDR3 comprises 14 residues. Trimming cost V 4 bases and J 1 base, with 7 bases left between them. The V gene's germline CDR1 is SGHTA and CDR2 FQGNSA. CDR3 coding DNA: TGTGCCAGCAGCTATCAGGGAACTAATGAAAAACTGTTTTTT. It is translated as CASSYQGTNEKLFF.

The V call is TRBV9, the J call TRBJ1-2, with TRBD1 identical over 9 bases. Germline V gene sequence: CDR1 SGDLS, CDR2 YYNGEE. With 0 bases clipped from V and 6 bases from J, the junction kept 9 bases outside the gene matches. The CDR3 is made up of 16 amino acids. The DNA of the CDR3 is TGTGCCAGCAGCGTAGTCTCGACAGGGGGGACAGATGGCTACACCTTC. Its protein product is CASSVVSTGGTDGYTF.

This clone was detected a few times. The V gene is TRBV5-1, the J gene TRBJ1-2; 11 bases line up with TRBD1. Germline V lookup: CDR1 SGHRS, CDR2 YFSETQ. The J segment lost 6 bases and the V segment lost 4 bases, leaving 14 bases of the junction unmatched. The CDR3 consists of 17 residues. For the CDR3, the DNA is TGCGCCAGCAGCCTAGTTCTCCCGGGACAGGGGGAAAATGGCTACACCTTC. Protein product: CASSLVLPGQGENGYTF. The full variable domain, with the rest looked up from reference TRBV5-1 and TRBJ1-2, is KAGVTQTPRYLIKTRGQQVTLSCSPISGHRSVSWYQQTPGQGLQFLFEYFSETQRNKGNFPGRFSGRQFSNSRSEMNVSTLELGDSALYLCASSLVLPGQGENGYTFGSGTRLTVV.

This clone appeared once. The CDR3 DNA reads TGCGCCAGCAGCTTGGACGGTATCGCCTATAATTCACCCCTCCACTTT. Translation gives CASSLDGIAYNSPLHF. The chain has TRBV5-1 and TRBJ1-6; no reliable D call. The CDR3 spans 16 residues. Between the trimmed V and J ends, which lost 0 bases and 2 bases, there was a span of 9 bases. CDR1 is SGHRS and CDR2 is YFSETQ in the germline V gene. Full variable domain (outside the CDR3, taken from reference TRBV5-1 and TRBJ1-6): KAGVTQTPRYLIKTRGQQVTLSCSPISGHRSVSWYQQTPGQGLQFLFEYFSETQRNKGNFPGRFSGRQFSNSRSEMNVSTLELGDSALYLCASSLDGIAYNSPLHFGNGTRLTVT.

The chain combines TRBV19 with TRBJ1-5; perhaps TRBD1 as D (5 bases). The length of the CDR3 is 15 residues. V was clipped by 3 bases and J by 0 bases, with 9 bases between them. Per germline, CDR1 LNHDA and CDR2 SQIVND (reference sequence). Written as DNA, the CDR3 is TGTGCCAGTAGTATGACAGCTTATAGCAATCAGCCCCAGCATTTT. Translated: CASSMTAYSNQPQHF.

The table lists this clone with a count of one. This chain uses TRBV6-5 with TRBJ2-5; 7 positions agree with TRBD2. J was trimmed by 5 bases and V by 8 bases; bases with no gene match: 8. CDR1 is MNHEY, CDR2 SVGAGI, per germline. CDR3 size: 13 residues. DNA for the CDR3: TGTGCCAGCTACTGGCGGGAGCAGGAGACCCAGTACTTC. Translating it yields CASYWREQETQYF.

V and J are TRBV9 and TRBJ1-2; 11 nucleotides line up with TRBD1. Germline CDR1 and CDR2: SGDLS and YYNGEE. J lost 8 bases, V lost 5 bases, and 5 bases had no gene match. CDR3 length equals 13 residues. The DNA for the CDR3 is TGTGCCAGCAGTGGACAGGGGGCGTACGGCTACACCTTC. Amino acids: CASSGQGAYGYTF.

The CDR3 sequence: CASRAQTEGQYF. The CDR3 DNA reads as TGTGCCAGCAGGGCCCAAACAGAGGGGCAGTACTTC. The genes are TRBV28 and TRBJ2-7; D is perhaps TRBD2 (5 bases). Germline CDR1 reads MDHEN; CDR2 reads SYDVKM. The CDR3 loop spans 12 amino acids. The germline V and J ends were trimmed by 6 bases and 9 bases, with 15 bases remaining between them.

The chain links TRBV6-5 to TRBJ1-3; D is undetermined. The CDR3 spans 12 residues. Trimming pared 6 bases from V and 3 bases from J, leaving 6 bases between. The germline CDR1 and CDR2 sequences are MNHEY and SVGAGI. The CDR3 sequence: CASSPYGNTIYF. CDR3 nucleotides: TGTGCCAGCAGCCCCTATGGAAACACCATATATTTT.